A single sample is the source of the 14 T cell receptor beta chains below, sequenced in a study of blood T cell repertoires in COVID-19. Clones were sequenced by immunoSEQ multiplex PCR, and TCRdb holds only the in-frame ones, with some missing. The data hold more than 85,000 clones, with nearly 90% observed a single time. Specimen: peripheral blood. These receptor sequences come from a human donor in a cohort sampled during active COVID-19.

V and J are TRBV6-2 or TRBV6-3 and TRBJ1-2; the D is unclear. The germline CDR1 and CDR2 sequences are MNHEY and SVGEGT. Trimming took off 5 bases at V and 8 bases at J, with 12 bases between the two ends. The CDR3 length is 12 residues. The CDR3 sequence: CASSPGEEGYTF. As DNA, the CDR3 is TGTGCCAGCAGTCCCGGGGAGGAAGGCTACACCTTC.

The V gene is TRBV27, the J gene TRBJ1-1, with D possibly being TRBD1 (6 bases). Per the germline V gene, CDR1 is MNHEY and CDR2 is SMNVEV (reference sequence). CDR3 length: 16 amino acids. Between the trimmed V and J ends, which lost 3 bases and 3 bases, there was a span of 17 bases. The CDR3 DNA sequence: TGTGCCAGCAGTTTTGGGGGCAGCCGGATACACACTGAAGCTTTCTTT. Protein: CASSFGGSRIHTEAFF.

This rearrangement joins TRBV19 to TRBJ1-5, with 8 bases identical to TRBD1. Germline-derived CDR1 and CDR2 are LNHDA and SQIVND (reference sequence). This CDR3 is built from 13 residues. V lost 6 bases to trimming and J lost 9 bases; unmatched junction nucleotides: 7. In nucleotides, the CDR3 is TGTGCCAGTAGCCGGACAGGGAGGGGGCCCCAGCATTTT. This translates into CASSRTGRGPQHF.

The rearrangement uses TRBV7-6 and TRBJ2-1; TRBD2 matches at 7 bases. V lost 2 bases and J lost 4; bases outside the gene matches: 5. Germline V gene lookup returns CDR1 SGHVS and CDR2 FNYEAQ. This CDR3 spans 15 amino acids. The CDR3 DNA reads TGTGCCAGCAGCTTATTACCGGGGGGATACAATGAGCAGTTCTTC. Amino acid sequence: CASSLLPGGYNEQFF.

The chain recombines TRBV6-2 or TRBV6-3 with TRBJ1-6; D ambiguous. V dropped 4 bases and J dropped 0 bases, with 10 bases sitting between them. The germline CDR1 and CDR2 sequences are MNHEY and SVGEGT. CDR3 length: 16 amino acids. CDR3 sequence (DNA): TGTGCCAGCAGTTCCCCGGAGGGCTCCTATAATTCACCCCTCCACTTT. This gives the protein CASSSPEGSYNSPLHF.

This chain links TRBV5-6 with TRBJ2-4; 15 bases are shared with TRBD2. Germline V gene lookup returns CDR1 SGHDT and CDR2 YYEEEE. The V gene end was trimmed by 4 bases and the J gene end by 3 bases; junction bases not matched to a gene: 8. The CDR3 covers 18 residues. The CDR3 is CASSPGLAGGRNKNIQYF. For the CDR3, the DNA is TGTGCCAGCAGCCCCGGACTAGCGGGGGGGCGGAACAAAAACATTCAGTACTTC.

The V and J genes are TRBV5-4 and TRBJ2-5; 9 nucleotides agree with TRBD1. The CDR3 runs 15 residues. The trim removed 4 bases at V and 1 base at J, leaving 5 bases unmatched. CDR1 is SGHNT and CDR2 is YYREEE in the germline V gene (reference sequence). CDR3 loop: CASSPGQGLQETQYF. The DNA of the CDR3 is TGTGCCAGCAGCCCGGGACAGGGACTCCAAGAGACCCAGTACTTC.

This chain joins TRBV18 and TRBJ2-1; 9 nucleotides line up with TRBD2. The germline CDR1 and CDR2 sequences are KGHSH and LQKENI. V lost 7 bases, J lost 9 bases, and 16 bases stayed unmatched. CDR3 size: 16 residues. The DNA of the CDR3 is TGTGCCAGCTTACACGGAGGGAGCGGGAGGCGCAGTGAGCAGTTCTTC. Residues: CASLHGGSGRRSEQFF.

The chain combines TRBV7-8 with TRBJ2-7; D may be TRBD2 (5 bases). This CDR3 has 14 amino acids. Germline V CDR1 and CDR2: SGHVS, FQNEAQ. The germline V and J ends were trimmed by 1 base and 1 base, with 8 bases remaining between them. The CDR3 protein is CASSLGRGSYEQYF. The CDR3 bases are TGTGCCAGCAGCTTAGGACGGGGATCCTACGAGCAGTACTTC.

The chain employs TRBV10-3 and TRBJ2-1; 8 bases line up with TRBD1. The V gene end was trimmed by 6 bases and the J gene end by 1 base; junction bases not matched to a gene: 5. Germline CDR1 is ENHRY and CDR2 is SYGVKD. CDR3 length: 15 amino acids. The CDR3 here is CAISRQGWSYNEQFF. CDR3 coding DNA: TGTGCCATCAGCAGACAGGGGTGGTCCTACAATGAGCAGTTCTTC.

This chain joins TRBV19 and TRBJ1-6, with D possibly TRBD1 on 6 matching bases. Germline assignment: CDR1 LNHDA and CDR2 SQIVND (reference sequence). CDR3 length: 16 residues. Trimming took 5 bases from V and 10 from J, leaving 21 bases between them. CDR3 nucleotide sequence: TGTGCCAGTAGTTTTACAGGGTTTTCGCTGGGGTCACCCCTCCACTTT. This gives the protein CASSFTGFSLGSPLHF.

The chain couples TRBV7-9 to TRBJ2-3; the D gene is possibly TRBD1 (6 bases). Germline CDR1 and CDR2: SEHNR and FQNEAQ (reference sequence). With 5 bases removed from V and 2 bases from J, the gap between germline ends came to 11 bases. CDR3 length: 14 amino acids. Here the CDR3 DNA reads TGTGCCAGCAGCCCCGGGACACTCACAGATACGCAGTATTTT. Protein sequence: CASSPGTLTDTQYF. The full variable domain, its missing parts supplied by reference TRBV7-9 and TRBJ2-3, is DTGVSQNPRHKITKRGQNVTFRCDPISEHNRLYWYRQTLGQGPEFLTYFQNEAQLEKSRLLSDRFSAERPKGSFSTLEIQRTEQGDSAMYLCASSPGTLTDTQYFGPGTRLTVL.

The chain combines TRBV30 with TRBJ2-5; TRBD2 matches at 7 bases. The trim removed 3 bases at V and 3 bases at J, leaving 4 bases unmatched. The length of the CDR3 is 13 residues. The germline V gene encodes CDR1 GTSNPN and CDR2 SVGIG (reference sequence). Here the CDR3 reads CAWSGGSEETQYF. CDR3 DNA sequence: TGTGCCTGGAGCGGGGGGTCTGAAGAGACCCAGTACTTC.

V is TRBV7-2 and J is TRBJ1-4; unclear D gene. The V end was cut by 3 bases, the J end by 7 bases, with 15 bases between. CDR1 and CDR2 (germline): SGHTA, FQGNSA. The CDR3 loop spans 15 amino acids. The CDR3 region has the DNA TGTGCCAGCAGCTTGCCGTCCGAACCGGGTGAAAAACTGTTTTTT. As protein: CASSLPSEPGEKLFF.